This TCR beta chain was recorded in a study of CD8+CD57+ T cells in acquired aplastic anemia. The overall study: DNA from sorted CD4+ and CD8+ cells averaged approximately 2.9 ug.

Patients chosen for sequencing had shown CD8+CD57+ cell expansion by flow cytometry. Severe acquired aplastic anemia was the diagnosis recorded for all patients. Concerning this clonotype: Its antigen is undetermined.

The ends were cut back, 6 bases at V and 8 bases at J, with 14 bases in the middle. The CDR3 sequence is 12 residues long. Germline V gene sequence: CDR1 SGHRS, CDR2 YFSETQ. Genomic DNA, serving as template, underwent TCR beta VDJ and CDR3 profiling. TCRdb re-called the reads with MiXCR, one entry per CDR3 protein. The sample has fewer than 250,000 distinct CDR3 sequences; more than 45% are singletons. Study-level findings and limits: The study identified about 30 CD8+ CDR3 sequences shared by patients and controls.

This clonotype originated in a human donor with aplastic anemia. The chain recombines TRBV5-1 with TRBJ1-2; D ambiguous. Sequenced: sorted CD4+, CD8+, or CD8+CD57+ T cells (not recorded which) from PBMCs. Written as DNA, the CDR3 is TGCGCCAGCACGTCAGAGAAAGGAGGCTACACCTTC. Translating gives CASTSEKGGYTF.